The TCR beta chain under discussion was sequenced for a study of blood T cell repertoires in COVID-19. Study-level background: Specimens from acute and convalescent COVID-19 originated in the United States, Italy and Spain.

The V gene end was trimmed by 0 bases and the J gene end by 3 bases; junction bases not matched to a gene: 7. Looked up from germline, CDR1 is GTSNPN and CDR2 is SVGIG (reference sequence). The CDR3 has 15 residues. In the source study's methods: Reference gene primer amplification yielded estimated nucleated cell counts. Generated by immunoSEQ multiplex PCR, the TCRdb table keeps only in-frame clones and is missing some. V and J calls and clone size are given by that table; D and trimming were obtained from the DNA. This table has 150,000 to 200,000 clones, nearly 80% appearing once. This chain connects TRBV30 to TRBJ2-5; 7 nucleotides agree with TRBD2. The source is a woman between 65 and 79 years old with acute or convalescent COVID-19. The sequencing input was peripheral blood. The chain's CDR3 is CAWSVLPGGEETQYF. Here the CDR3 DNA reads TGTGCCTGGAGTGTACTTCCGGGAGGAGAAGAGACCCAGTACTTC.